This T cell receptor (beta chain) was profiled in a study of cytomegalovirus exposure and HLA in healthy donors. About the study: Clustering assigned about 79% of the approximately 400 genotyped donors to the Caucasian-associated ancestry cluster. Study results and limitations: In a later analysis, productive TCRs from donors in an Asian-associated ancestry cluster reportedly carried fewer N-insertions than the cohort mean. Altogether, around 160 TCR beta chains were recorded as cytomegalovirus-associated.

This PCR relied on a set of 60 Vbeta primers and 13 Jbeta primers. Sequenced by immunoSEQ multiplex PCR; TCRdb stores in-frame clones only, minus some. The sample shows about 110,000 clones, over 65% of them seen only once. Remarks on this clone: Its antigen is unidentified.

Trimming removed 0 bases at V and 5 bases at J, with 10 bases between. In germline, CDR1 is ENHRY, CDR2 SYGVKD. The CDR3 covers 15 residues. Material for sequencing was PBMCs. The clonotype comes from a middle-aged woman in good health and CMV-seropositive. The genes are TRBV10-3 and TRBJ1-4; no firm D call. CDR3 residues: CAISESLGENEKLFF. The CDR3 nucleotides read TGTGCCATCAGTGAGTCTTTGGGAGAAAATGAAAAACTGTTTTTT.